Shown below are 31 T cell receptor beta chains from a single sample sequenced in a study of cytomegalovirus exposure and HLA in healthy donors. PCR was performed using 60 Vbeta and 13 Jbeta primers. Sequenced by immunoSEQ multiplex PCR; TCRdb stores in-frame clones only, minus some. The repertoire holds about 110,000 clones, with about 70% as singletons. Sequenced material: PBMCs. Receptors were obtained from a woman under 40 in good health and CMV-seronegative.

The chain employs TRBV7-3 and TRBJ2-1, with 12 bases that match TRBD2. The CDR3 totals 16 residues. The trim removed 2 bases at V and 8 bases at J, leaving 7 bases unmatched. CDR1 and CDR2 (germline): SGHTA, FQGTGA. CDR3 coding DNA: TGTGCCAGCAGCTTACGGCTAGCGGGGGGGCTCGATGAGCAGTTCTTC. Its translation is CASSLRLAGGLDEQFF.

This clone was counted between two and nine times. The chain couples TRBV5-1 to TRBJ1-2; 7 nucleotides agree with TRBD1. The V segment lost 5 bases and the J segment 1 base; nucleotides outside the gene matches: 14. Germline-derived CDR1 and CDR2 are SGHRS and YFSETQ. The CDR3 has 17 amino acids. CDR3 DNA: TGCGCCAGCAGACCTTTACCGGGACAGCTAATTAACTATGGCTACACCTTC. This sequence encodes CASRPLPGQLINYGYTF.

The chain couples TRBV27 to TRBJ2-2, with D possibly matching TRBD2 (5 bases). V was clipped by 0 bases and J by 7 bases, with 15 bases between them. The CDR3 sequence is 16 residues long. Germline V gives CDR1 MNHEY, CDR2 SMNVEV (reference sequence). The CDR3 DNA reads TGTGCCAGCAGTTTATCGATCGGACCGGGGTACGGGGAGCTGTTTTTT. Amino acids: CASSLSIGPGYGELFF.

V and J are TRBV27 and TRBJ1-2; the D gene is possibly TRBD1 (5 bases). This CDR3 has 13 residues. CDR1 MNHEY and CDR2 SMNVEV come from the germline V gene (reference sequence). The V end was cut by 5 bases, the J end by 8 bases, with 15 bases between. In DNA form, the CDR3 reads TGTGCCAGCAGTCGCCTTCAGGGTGGCGGCTACACCTTC. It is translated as CASSRLQGGGYTF.

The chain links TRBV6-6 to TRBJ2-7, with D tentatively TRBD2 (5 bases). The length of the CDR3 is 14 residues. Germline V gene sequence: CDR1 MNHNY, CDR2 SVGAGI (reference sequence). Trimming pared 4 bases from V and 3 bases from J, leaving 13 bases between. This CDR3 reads CASSSAGGNYEQYF. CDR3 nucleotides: TGTGCCAGCAGTTCTGCGGGCGGAAACTACGAGCAGTACTTC.

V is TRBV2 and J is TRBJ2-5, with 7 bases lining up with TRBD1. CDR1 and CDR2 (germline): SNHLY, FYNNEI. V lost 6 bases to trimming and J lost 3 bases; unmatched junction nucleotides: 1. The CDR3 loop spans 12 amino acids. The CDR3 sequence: CASRDREETQYF. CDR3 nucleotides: TGTGCCAGCAGAGACAGGGAAGAGACCCAGTACTTC.

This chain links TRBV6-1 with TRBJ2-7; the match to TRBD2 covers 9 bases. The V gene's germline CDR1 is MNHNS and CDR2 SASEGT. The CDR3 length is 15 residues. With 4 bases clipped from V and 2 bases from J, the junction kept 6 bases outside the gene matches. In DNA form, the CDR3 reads TGTGCCAGCAGTGTTCAGCTAGCGGGACCCTACGAGCAGTACTTC. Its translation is CASSVQLAGPYEQYF.

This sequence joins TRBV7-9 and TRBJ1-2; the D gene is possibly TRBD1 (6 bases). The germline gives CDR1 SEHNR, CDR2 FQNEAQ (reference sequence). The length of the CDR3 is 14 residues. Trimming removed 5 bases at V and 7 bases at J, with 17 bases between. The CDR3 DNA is TGTGCCAGCAGCCTTGACAGGACCGTCGGTGGCTACACCTTC. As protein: CASSLDRTVGGYTF.

The CDR3: CASSYPLTNEQFF. CDR3 nucleotides: TGTGCCAGCAGTTACCCCCTAACCAATGAGCAGTTCTTC. The rearrangement links TRBV6-5 to TRBJ2-1, with unresolved D. V was clipped by 2 bases and J by 6 bases, with 8 bases between them. CDR1 and CDR2 from the germline V gene are MNHEY and SVGAGI. This CDR3 region has 13 residues.

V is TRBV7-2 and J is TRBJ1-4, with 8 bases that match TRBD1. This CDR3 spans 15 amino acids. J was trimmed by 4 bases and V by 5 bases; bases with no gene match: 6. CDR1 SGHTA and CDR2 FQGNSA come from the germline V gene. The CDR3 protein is CASSQLDRGNEKLFF. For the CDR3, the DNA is TGTGCCAGCAGCCAACTCGACAGGGGTAATGAAAAACTGTTTTTT.

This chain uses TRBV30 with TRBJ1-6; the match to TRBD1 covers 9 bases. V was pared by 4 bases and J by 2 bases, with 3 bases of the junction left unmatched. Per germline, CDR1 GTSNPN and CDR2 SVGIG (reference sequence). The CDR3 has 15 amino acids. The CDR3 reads CAWNNRGPYNSPLHF. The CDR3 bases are TGTGCCTGGAATAACAGGGGGCCCTATAATTCACCCCTCCACTTT.

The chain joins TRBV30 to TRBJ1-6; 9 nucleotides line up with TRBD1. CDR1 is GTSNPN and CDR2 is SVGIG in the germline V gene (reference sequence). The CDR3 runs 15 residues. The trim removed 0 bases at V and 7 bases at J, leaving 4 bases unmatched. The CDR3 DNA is TGTGCCTGGAGTGTACTTGGACAGGGGAATTCACCCCTCCACTTT. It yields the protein CAWSVLGQGNSPLHF.

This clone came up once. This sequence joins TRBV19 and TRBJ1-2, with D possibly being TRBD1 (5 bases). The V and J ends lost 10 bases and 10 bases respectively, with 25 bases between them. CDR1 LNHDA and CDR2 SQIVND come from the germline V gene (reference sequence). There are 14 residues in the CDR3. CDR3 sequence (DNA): TGTGCCACCAATGGGGGGACCGGGATTTTGGACTACACCTTC. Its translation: CATNGGTGILDYTF. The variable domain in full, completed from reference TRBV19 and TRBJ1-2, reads DGGITQSPKYLFRKEGQNVTLSCEQNLNHDAMYWYRQDPGQGLRLIYYSQIVNDFQKGDIAEGYSVSREKKESFPLTVTSAQKNPTAFYLCATNGGTGILDYTFGSGTRLTVV.

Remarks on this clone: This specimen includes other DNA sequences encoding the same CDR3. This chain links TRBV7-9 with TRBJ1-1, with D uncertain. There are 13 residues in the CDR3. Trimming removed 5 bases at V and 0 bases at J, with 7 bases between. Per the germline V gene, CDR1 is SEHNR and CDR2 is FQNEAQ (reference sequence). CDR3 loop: CASSETVNTEAFF. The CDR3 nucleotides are TGTGCCAGCAGCGAAACAGTGAACACTGAAGCTTTCTTT.

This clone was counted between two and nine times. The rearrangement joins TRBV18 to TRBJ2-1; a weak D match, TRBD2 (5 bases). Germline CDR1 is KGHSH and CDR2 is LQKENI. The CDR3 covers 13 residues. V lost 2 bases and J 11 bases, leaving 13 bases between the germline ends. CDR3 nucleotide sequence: TGTGCCAGCTCACCATCGGGGATGTGGAAGCAGTTCTTC. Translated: CASSPSGMWKQFF. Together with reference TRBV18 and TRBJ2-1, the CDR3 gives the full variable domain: NAGVMQNPRHLVRRRGQEARLRCSPMKGHSHVYWYRQLPEEGLKFMVYLQKENIIDESGMPKERFSAEFPKEGPSILRIQQVVRGDSAAYFCASSPSGMWKQFFGPGTRLTVL.

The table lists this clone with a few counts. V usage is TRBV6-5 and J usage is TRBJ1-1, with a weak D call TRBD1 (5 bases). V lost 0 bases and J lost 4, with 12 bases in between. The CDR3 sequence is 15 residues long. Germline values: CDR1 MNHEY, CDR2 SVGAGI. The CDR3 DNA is TGTGCCAGCAGTTACTCGTGGCAGGGTGGCACTGAAGCTTTCTTT. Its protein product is CASSYSWQGGTEAFF.

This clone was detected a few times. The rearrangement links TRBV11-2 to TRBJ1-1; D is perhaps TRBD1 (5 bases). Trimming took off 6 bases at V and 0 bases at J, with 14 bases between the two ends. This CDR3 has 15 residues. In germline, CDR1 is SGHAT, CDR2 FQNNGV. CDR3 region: CASSKTGAMNTEAFF. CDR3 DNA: TGTGCCAGCAGTAAAACAGGAGCCATGAACACTGAAGCTTTCTTT.

The CDR3 region has the DNA TGTGCCAGCAGCTTGATAGTCGATGAGCAGTTCTTC. This gives the protein CASSLIVDEQFF. The chain has TRBV5-4 and TRBJ2-1; D gene uncertain. Germline-derived CDR1 and CDR2 are SGHNT and YYREEE (reference sequence). This CDR3 has 12 residues. The ends were cut back, 1 base at V and 8 bases at J, with 7 bases in the middle.

CDR3 sequence: CASSTTHGTSNTEAFF. The CDR3 nucleotides are TGCGCCAGCAGCACAACCCACGGGACATCGAACACTGAAGCTTTCTTT. The rearrangement uses TRBV5-1 and TRBJ1-1; possibly TRBD1 for D (6 bases). V was trimmed by 4 bases and J by 1 base, leaving 17 bases between them. The CDR3 is 16 amino acids. Germline assignment: CDR1 SGHRS and CDR2 YFSETQ.

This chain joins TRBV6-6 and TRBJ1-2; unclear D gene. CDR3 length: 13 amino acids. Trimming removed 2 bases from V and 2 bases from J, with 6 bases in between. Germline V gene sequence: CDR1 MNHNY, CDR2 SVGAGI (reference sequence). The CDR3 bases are TGTGCCAGCAGTTACAACATCAACTATGGCTACACCTTC. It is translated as CASSYNINYGYTF.

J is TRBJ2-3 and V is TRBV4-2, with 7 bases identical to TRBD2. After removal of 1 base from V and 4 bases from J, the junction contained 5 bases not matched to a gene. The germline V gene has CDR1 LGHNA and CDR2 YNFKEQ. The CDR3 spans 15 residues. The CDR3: CASSQGSTSSDTQYF. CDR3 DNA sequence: TGTGCCAGCAGCCAAGGGTCGACTAGCTCAGATACGCAGTATTTT.

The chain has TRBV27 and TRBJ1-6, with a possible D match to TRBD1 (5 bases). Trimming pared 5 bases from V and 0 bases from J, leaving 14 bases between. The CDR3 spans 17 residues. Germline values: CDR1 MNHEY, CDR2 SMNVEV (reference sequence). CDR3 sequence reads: CASSMGLRSSYNSPLHF. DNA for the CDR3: TGTGCCAGCAGTATGGGACTCAGAAGCTCCTATAATTCACCCCTCCACTTT.

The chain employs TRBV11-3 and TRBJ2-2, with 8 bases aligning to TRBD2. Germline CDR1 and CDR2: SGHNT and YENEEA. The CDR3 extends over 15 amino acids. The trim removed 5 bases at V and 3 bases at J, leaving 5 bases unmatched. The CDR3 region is CASSRGLADTGELFF. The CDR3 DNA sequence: TGTGCCAGCAGCCGCGGACTAGCCGACACCGGGGAGCTGTTTTTT.

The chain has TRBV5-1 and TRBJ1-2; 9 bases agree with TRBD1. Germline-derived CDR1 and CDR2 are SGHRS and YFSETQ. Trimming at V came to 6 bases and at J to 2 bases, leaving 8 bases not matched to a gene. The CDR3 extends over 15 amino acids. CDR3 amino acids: CASIPGGTGNYGYTF. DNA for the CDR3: TGCGCCAGCATCCCGGGGGGGACAGGGAACTATGGCTACACCTTC.

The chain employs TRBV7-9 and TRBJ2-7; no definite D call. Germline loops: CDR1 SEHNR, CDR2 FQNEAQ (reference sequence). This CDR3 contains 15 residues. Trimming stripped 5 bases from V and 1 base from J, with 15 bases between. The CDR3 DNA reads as TGTGCCAGCAGCGGTCGATCAGGAATTTCCTACGAGCAGTACTTC. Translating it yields CASSGRSGISYEQYF. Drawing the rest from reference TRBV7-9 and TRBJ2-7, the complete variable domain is DTGVSQNPRHKITKRGQNVTFRCDPISEHNRLYWYRQTLGQGPEFLTYFQNEAQLEKSRLLSDRFSAERPKGSFSTLEIQRTEQGDSAMYLCASSGRSGISYEQYFGPGTRLTVT.

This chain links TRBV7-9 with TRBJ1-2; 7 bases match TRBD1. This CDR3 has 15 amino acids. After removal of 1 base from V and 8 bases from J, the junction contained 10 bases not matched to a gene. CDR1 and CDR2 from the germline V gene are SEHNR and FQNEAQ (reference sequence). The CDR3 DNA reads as TGTGCCAGCAGCTTAGTAGGGGGGACAGAAGGCGGCTACACCTTC. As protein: CASSLVGGTEGGYTF.

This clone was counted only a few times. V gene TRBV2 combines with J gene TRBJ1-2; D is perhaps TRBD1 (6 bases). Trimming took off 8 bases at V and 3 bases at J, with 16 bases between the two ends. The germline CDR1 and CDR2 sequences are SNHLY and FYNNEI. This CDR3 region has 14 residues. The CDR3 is CASSGGGLDYGYTF. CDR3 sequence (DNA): TGTGCCAGCTCGGGTGGGGGCCTTGACTATGGCTACACCTTC.

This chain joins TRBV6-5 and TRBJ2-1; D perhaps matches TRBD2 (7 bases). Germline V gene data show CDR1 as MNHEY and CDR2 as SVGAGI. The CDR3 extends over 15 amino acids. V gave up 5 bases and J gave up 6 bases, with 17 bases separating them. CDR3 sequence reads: CASSAQGLPTNEQFF. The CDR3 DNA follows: TGTGCCAGCAGTGCACAGGGACTACCGACCAATGAGCAGTTCTTC.

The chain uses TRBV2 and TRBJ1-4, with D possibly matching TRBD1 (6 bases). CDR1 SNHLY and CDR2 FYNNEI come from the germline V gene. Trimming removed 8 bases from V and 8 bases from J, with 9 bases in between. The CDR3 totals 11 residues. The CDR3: CASHREEKLFF. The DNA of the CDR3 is TGTGCCAGCCACAGGGAGGAAAAACTGTTTTTT.

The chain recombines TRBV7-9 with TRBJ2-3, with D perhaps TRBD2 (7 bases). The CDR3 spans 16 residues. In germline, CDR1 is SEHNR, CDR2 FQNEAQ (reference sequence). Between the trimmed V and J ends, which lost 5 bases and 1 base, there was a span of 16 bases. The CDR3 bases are TGTGCCAGCAGCCTTCTTAGGGGGGGCCGCACAGATACGCAGTATTTT. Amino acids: CASSLLRGGRTDTQYF. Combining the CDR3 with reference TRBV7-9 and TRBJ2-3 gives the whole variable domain DTGVSQNPRHKITKRGQNVTFRCDPISEHNRLYWYRQTLGQGPEFLTYFQNEAQLEKSRLLSDRFSAERPKGSFSTLEIQRTEQGDSAMYLCASSLLRGGRTDTQYFGPGTRLTVL.

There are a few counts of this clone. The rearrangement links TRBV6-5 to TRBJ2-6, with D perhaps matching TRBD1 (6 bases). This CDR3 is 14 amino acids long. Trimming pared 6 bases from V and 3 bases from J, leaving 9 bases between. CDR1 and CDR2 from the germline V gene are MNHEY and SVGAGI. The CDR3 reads CASRRGYGANVLTF. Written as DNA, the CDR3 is TGTGCCAGCAGAAGGGGGTATGGGGCCAACGTCCTGACTTTC.